These 17 T cell receptor beta chains came from one sample sequenced in a study of T cell repertoires in cytomegalovirus infection. Antigen specificity for these receptors is unknown. TCRdb reanalysed the reads using MiXCR and keeps one entry per CDR3 protein. Found here are roughly 990,000 distinct CDR3 sequences, about a third of them singletons; the top ten hold over 12%. The specimen comprised cultured CD8+ T cells from PBMCs, sampled from culture after CMV antigen stimulation. The receptor set was obtained from a human donor in good health (CMV status not recorded). Some clones in this sample may be carry-over from other donors' samples.

The J gene is TRBJ2-1, the V gene TRBV14, with D maybe TRBD2 (6 bases). Trimming cost V 6 bases and J 9 bases, with 15 bases left between them. Germline CDR1 is SGHDN and CDR2 is FVKESK. The CDR3 consists of 13 residues. The CDR3 spells CASRLRPGLEQFF. The CDR3 nucleotides are TGTGCCAGCAGACTTCGACCGGGACTTGAGCAGTTCTTC.

The V call is TRBV29-1, the J call TRBJ1-6; D is uncertain. Germline V gene sequence: CDR1 SQVTM, CDR2 ANQGSEA. The CDR3 has 13 residues. Trimming shortened V by 4 bases and J by 5 bases, and 9 bases separated the two germline ends. The chain's CDR3 is CSVVQGDNSPLHF. The CDR3 bases are TGCAGCGTTGTTCAAGGCGATAATTCACCCCTCCACTTT.

The CDR3 nucleotides read TGTGCCACCCTGGCTTTCTTTGGCTACACCTTC. It codes for CATLAFFGYTF. The genes are TRBV25-1 and TRBJ1-2; D is unresolved. Germline loops: CDR1 MGHDK, CDR2 SYGVNS. The CDR3 spans 11 residues. V lost 10 bases, J lost 7 bases, and 13 bases lay in between.

This clonotype was seen a handful of times. V usage is TRBV7-9 and J usage is TRBJ2-3, with D perhaps TRBD2 (6 bases). Trimming pared 5 bases from V and 3 bases from J, leaving 18 bases between. The V gene's germline CDR1 is SEHNR and CDR2 FQNEAQ (reference sequence). There are 16 residues in the CDR3. The CDR3 DNA is TGTGCCAGCAGCCCCCGGGAGTCTATAGTTACAGATACGCAGTATTTT. It translates to CASSPRESIVTDTQYF. The full variable domain, completed using reference TRBV7-9 and TRBJ2-3, is DTGVSQNPRHKITKRGQNVTFRCDPISEHNRLYWYRQTLGQGPEFLTYFQNEAQLEKSRLLSDRFSAERPKGSFSTLEIQRTEQGDSAMYLCASSPRESIVTDTQYFGPGTRLTVL.

This sequence joins TRBV3-1 and TRBJ1-1, with no clear D. V lost 1 base to trimming and J lost 4 bases, with 13 bases between them. The V gene's germline CDR1 is LGHDT and CDR2 YNNKEL (reference sequence). The CDR3 consists of 15 residues. The CDR3 nucleotides read TGTGCCAGCAGCCAAGGTACCCATGGGAGCACTGAAGCTTTCTTT. This codes for CASSQGTHGSTEAFF.

The genes are TRBV5-3 and TRBJ2-5, with 11 bases matching TRBD2. TRBV5-3 is labeled an ORF, and its function is uncertain. Losses at the gene ends were 8 bases for V and 5 bases for J; bases not matched to a gene: 8. CDR3 length: 14 amino acids. The CDR3 region has the DNA TGTGCCAGCAGCCCCCGGACTAGCGGGGAGACCCAGTACTTC. It translates to CASSPRTSGETQYF.

The rearrangement uses TRBV20-1 and TRBJ2-7; D call uncertain. Germline values: CDR1 DFQATT, CDR2 SNEGSKA (reference sequence). Trimming removed 6 bases at V and 3 bases at J, with 15 bases between. The CDR3 contains 13 residues. CDR3 nucleotide sequence: TGCAGTGCCAATACTGGGGTGGGCTACGAGCAGTACGTC. As protein: CSANTGVGYEQYV.

As concerns this clonotype: One base away lies a much larger clone, so this may be a sequencing read error. The rearrangement joins TRBV7-6 to TRBJ2-5; D may correspond to TRBD1 or TRBD2 (6 bases each). Germline V gives CDR1 SGHVS, CDR2 FNYEAQ. The CDR3 has 16 amino acids. The CDR3: CVSSINGGNPVETQYF. CDR3 DNA sequence: TGTGTCAGCTCGATTAACGGGGGCAACCCCGTGGAGACCCAGTACTTC.

The chain joins TRBV2 to TRBJ2-7, with D maybe TRBD1 (6 bases). The CDR3 contains 13 residues. V was shortened by 1 base and J by 10 bases, with 14 bases between the two germline ends. Per the germline V gene, CDR1 is SNHLY and CDR2 is FYNNEI. As DNA, the CDR3 is TGTGCCAGCAGTGAAGTAACAGGGCCCCCTCAGTACGTC. This encodes CASSEVTGPPQYV.

This clonotype was observed a few times. The chain combines TRBV28 with TRBJ1-3; D unresolved. CDR1 and CDR2 (germline): MDHEN, SYDVKM. V was clipped by 5 bases and J by 0 bases, with 8 bases between them. The CDR3 is made up of 14 amino acids. The CDR3 spells CASSLTYSGNTIYF. The CDR3 coding sequence is TGTGCCAGCAGTCTGACCTACTCTGGAAACACCATATATTTT.

This chain joins TRBV19 and TRBJ2-2; D not resolved. Germline lookup yields CDR1 LNHDA and CDR2 SQIVND (reference sequence). V lost 4 bases and J lost 0, with 9 bases in between. This CDR3 comprises 15 residues. CDR3 sequence (DNA): TGTGCCAGTAGTACCGTCCGTCCGAACACCGGGGAGCTGTTTTTT. Translation gives CASSTVRPNTGELFF.

This clonotype was picked up one time. The rearrangement links TRBV24-1 to TRBJ2-1; D is possibly TRBD2 (5 bases). This CDR3 is 18 amino acids long. Germline V gene lookup returns CDR1 KGHDR and CDR2 SFDVKD. The V end was cut by 3 bases, the J end by 3 bases, with 20 bases between. The DNA for the CDR3 is TGTGCCACCAGTGATGGAAGGTTCGCGGGCCCTATCTACAATGAGCAGTTCTTC. Its protein product is CATSDGRFAGPIYNEQFF.

In this sample, this clonotype turned up a few times. This chain joins TRBV27 and TRBJ1-6; weak D call: TRBD1 (5 bases). Looked up from germline, CDR1 is MNHEY and CDR2 is SMNVEV (reference sequence). The CDR3 length is 13 residues. The V gene lost 5 bases and the J gene lost 9 bases, with 11 bases spanning the gap. CDR3 residues: CASSSQGVSPLHF. CDR3 in DNA: TGTGCCAGCAGTAGTCAGGGCGTTTCACCCCTCCACTTT.

The table lists this clonotype with a few counts. The rearrangement uses TRBV4-3 and TRBJ1-2; D is ambiguous. The germline V gene encodes CDR1 LGHNA and CDR2 YSLEER. The CDR3 contains 14 residues. Between the trimmed V and J ends, which lost 0 bases and 4 bases, there was a span of 9 bases. CDR3 coding DNA: TGCGCCAGCAGCCAAGATAGTGCAGCCTATGGCTACACCTTC. It encodes CASSQDSAAYGYTF.

The J gene is TRBJ2-6, the V gene TRBV25-1, with 7 bases identical to TRBD2. Per germline, CDR1 MGHDK and CDR2 SYGVNS. This CDR3 is built from 14 residues. J was trimmed by 2 bases and V by 7 bases; bases with no gene match: 2. The CDR3 nucleotides read TGTGCCAGCATAGGGACTACTGGGGCCAACGTCCTGACTTTC. This codes for CASIGTTGANVLTF.

This clonotype has at least ten counts. V is TRBV7-9 and J is TRBJ2-3; D perhaps matches TRBD2 (6 bases). V dropped 7 bases and J dropped 2 bases, with 19 bases sitting between them. Germline V CDR1 and CDR2: SEHNR, FQNEAQ (reference sequence). CDR3 length: 16 residues. The CDR3 protein is CASNPREARYTDTQYF. The CDR3, as DNA: TGTGCCAGCAACCCCAGGGAGGCTCGCTACACAGATACGCAGTATTTT.

The chain couples TRBV7-9 to TRBJ2-5; 8 bases agree with TRBD1. This CDR3 has 14 amino acids. Looked up from germline, CDR1 is SEHNR and CDR2 is FQNEAQ (reference sequence). Unmatched junction bases numbered 4, after V lost 5 bases and J lost 2 bases. This chain's CDR3 is CASSTQGAQETQYF. The CDR3 DNA sequence: TGTGCCAGCAGCACGCAGGGGGCGCAAGAGACCCAGTACTTC.